These 10 T cell receptor beta chains share one sample of origin, sequenced in a study of yellow fever vaccine responses in identical twins. Each CDR3 protein is one row after TCRdb ran MiXCR on the RT-PCR reads. The repertoire includes fewer than 1,500 distinct CDR3 sequences, roughly 86% of them detected once, and around 9.9% sits in the top ten. Specimen: T cells from blood (PBMCs), unsorted or a sorted subset (not recorded which), collected before or after yellow fever vaccination (not recorded which). The receptors here all came from a woman aged 18-29 years who received the yellow fever vaccine.

V and J are TRBV27 and TRBJ2-7; tentative D call: TRBD1 (6 bases). V was cut by 8 bases and J by 6 bases, with 17 bases left in between. The CDR3 extends over 13 amino acids. Per germline, CDR1 MNHEY and CDR2 SMNVEV (reference sequence). This CDR3 is CASRHTGFGEQYF. CDR3 sequence (DNA): TGTGCCAGCCGTCACACAGGGTTTGGCGAGCAGTACTTC.

The chain links TRBV7-6 to TRBJ2-1; 11 nucleotides match TRBD2. This CDR3 comprises 19 residues. In germline, CDR1 is SGHVS, CDR2 FNYEAQ. J lost 0 bases, V lost 2 bases, and 9 bases had no gene match. The CDR3 reads CASSLFVTSGESSYNEQFF. The DNA for the CDR3 is TGTGCCAGCAGCTTATTTGTGACTAGCGGGGAGAGCTCCTACAATGAGCAGTTCTTC.

The genes are TRBV19 and TRBJ2-7; D gene uncertain. The CDR3 is 11 amino acids. Trimming removed 4 bases from V and 4 bases from J, with 5 bases in between. The germline V gene encodes CDR1 LNHDA and CDR2 SQIVND (reference sequence). The DNA for the CDR3 is TGTGCCAGTAGTAATCTGTACGAGCAGTACTTC. It encodes CASSNLYEQYF. The variable domain in full, completed from reference TRBV19 and TRBJ2-7, reads DGGITQSPKYLFRKEGQNVTLSCEQNLNHDAMYWYRQDPGQGLRLIYYSQIVNDFQKGDIAEGYSVSREKKESFPLTVTSAQKNPTAFYLCASSNLYEQYFGPGTRLTVT.

V gene TRBV24-1 combines with J gene TRBJ2-7; a weak D match, TRBD1 (5 bases). This CDR3 spans 13 amino acids. Germline CDR1 reads KGHDR; CDR2 reads SFDVKD. Trimming pared 4 bases from V and 5 bases from J, leaving 11 bases between. The CDR3 nucleotides read TGTGCCACCAGTGAACGCGACAGAAACGAGCAGTACTTC. Translating it yields CATSERDRNEQYF.

On this clonotype itself: Compared with germline, one end of the junction differs, possibly owing to a read error. The genes are TRBV7-7 and TRBJ2-2, with D perhaps given as TRBD1 or TRBD2 (5 bases each). The length of the CDR3 is 15 residues. CDR1 is SSHAT and CDR2 is FNYEAQ in the germline V gene (reference sequence). CDR3 protein: CASSLGTGWPGELFF. The CDR3 coding sequence is TGTGCTAGCAGCTTAGGGACCGGATGGCCCGGGGAGCTGTTTTTT.

The chain employs TRBV4-1 and TRBJ1-1; D remains unclear. This CDR3 contains 16 residues. Trimming stripped 1 base from V and 2 bases from J, with 14 bases between. In germline, CDR1 is MGHRA, CDR2 YSYEKL. The CDR3: CASSQVAAAINTEAFF. CDR3 DNA: TGCGCCAGCAGCCAAGTTGCGGCAGCCATAAACACTGAAGCTTTCTTT.

The chain uses TRBV12-1 and TRBJ2-1; TRBD2, the table's D call, lacks a check against the DNA. TRBV12-1 is reported as a pseudogene. The CDR3 is made up of 14 amino acids. CDR3: CASSLPGLVNEQFF. For the CDR3, the DNA is TGTGCCAGCAGCTTACCGGGACTAGTCAATGAGCAGTTCTTC.

The chain uses TRBV24-1 and TRBJ2-1, with 11 bases matching TRBD2. This CDR3 region has 13 residues. The germline CDR1 and CDR2 sequences are KGHDR and SFDVKD. J was trimmed by 7 bases and V by 9 bases; bases with no gene match: 4. DNA for the CDR3: TGTGCCACCGGGACTAGCGGAAGAAATGAGCAGTTCTTC. Translating gives CATGTSGRNEQFF.

The chain is built from TRBV30 and TRBJ1-1; D is unresolved. V lost 4 bases to trimming and J lost 3 bases, with 9 bases between them. Germline CDR1 reads GTSNPN; CDR2 reads SVGIG (reference sequence). There are 12 residues in the CDR3. CDR3 in DNA: TGTGCCTGGACCGCCGGCTACACTGAAGCTTTCTTT. Amino acid sequence: CAWTAGYTEAFF.

The chain is built from TRBV10-3 and TRBJ1-1; TRBD1 agrees at 7 bases. The V and J ends lost 3 bases and 4 bases, in that order; junction bases with no gene match: 5. The CDR3 extends over 14 amino acids. From germline, CDR1 is ENHRY and CDR2 SYGVKD. The CDR3 loop is CAISDLTGPTEAFF. As DNA, the CDR3 is TGTGCCATCAGTGACTTGACAGGGCCCACTGAAGCTTTCTTT.